A single sample is the source of the 10 T cell receptor beta chains below, sequenced in a study of T cells in Graves' hyperthyroidism and ophthalmopathy. Researchers amplified the TCR beta CDR3 regions from RNA transcripts. Carried out on the TCR CDR3, a first-round RT-PCR used the HTBI primer set. Using its own MiXCR run on the multiplex PCR reads, TCRdb lists one record per CDR3 protein. The sample yields approximately 620,000 distinct CDR3 sequences, around 13% seen once. Sequenced input: blood. The receptors originated from a woman aged 25-40 years with Graves' hyperthyroidism that later progressed to Graves' ophthalmopathy.

The chain uses TRBV5-1 and TRBJ2-7; D unresolved. Germline CDR1 SGHRS, CDR2 YFSETQ. The ends were cut back, 1 base at V and 5 bases at J, with 16 bases in the middle. The CDR3 totals 15 residues. The CDR3 loop is CASSLSGGRGNEQYF. The CDR3 nucleotides read TGCGCCAGCAGCTTGAGTGGTGGACGTGGGAACGAGCAGTACTTC.

This clonotype was counted at least ten times. The rearrangement uses TRBV20-1 and TRBJ2-3; D not certain. Germline assignment: CDR1 DFQATT and CDR2 SNEGSKA (reference sequence). V was shortened by 3 bases and J by 3 bases, with 10 bases between the two germline ends. The CDR3 totals 13 residues. The CDR3 sequence is CSASLDGTDTQYF. The CDR3 coding sequence is TGCAGTGCTAGCCTGGACGGGACAGATACGCAGTATTTT.

V gene TRBV12-3 or TRBV12-4 combines with J gene TRBJ2-1, with D perhaps TRBD1 or TRBD2 (5 bases each). The ends were cut back, 6 bases at V and 12 bases at J, with 15 bases in the middle. This CDR3 is built from 12 residues. In DNA, the CDR3 is TGTGCCAGCAGCCATCTCCGGGGCGGGCAGTTCTTC. This sequence encodes CASSHLRGGQFF.

In this sample, this clonotype turned up many times. This rearrangement joins TRBV4-3 to TRBJ1-1; tentative D call: TRBD1 (6 bases). Trimming took 0 bases from V and 8 from J, leaving 13 bases between them. The CDR3 spans 14 residues. Germline assignment: CDR1 LGHNA and CDR2 YSLEER. In DNA form, the CDR3 reads TGCGCCAGCAGCCAAGATCCCGACAGGACAGAAGCTTTCTTT. As protein: CASSQDPDRTEAFF.

Ten or more counts support this clonotype. The chain links TRBV18 to TRBJ2-5, with D possibly matching TRBD2 (5 bases). Trimming removed 3 bases at V and 5 bases at J, with 10 bases between. In germline, CDR1 is KGHSH, CDR2 LQKENI. The CDR3 contains 13 residues. CDR3 in amino acids: CASSPQPGETQYF. The CDR3, as DNA: TGTGCCAGCTCACCCCAACCGGGGGAGACCCAGTACTTC.

There are many counts of this clonotype. The chain links TRBV19 to TRBJ2-2; the D gene could be TRBD1 or TRBD2 (5 bases each). The germline gives CDR1 LNHDA, CDR2 SQIVND (reference sequence). The germline V and J ends were trimmed by 6 bases and 2 bases, with 22 bases remaining between them. This CDR3 has 18 residues. The DNA for the CDR3 is TGTGCCAGTAGCGGGTATCAGGGACGACCTCCCAACACCGGGGAGCTGTTTTTT. It specifies CASSGYQGRPPNTGELFF.

The table lists this clonotype with a few counts. A much larger clonotype is one base distant, so this may be a read error. The chain is built from TRBV7-2 and TRBJ2-3, with 14 positions matching TRBD2. Germline CDR1 reads SGHTA; CDR2 reads FQGNSA. The CDR3 length is 16 residues. Trimming removed 6 bases from V and 3 bases from J; junction bases left unmatched: 5. DNA for the CDR3: TGTGCCAGCAGGTGGACTAGCGGGAGGAGAACAGATACGCAGTATTTT. Protein product: CASRWTSGRRTDTQYF.

This clonotype was counted at least ten times. The chain combines TRBV7-2 with TRBJ1-5, with D possibly TRBD1 on 5 matching bases. The V end was cut by 2 bases, the J end by 4 bases, with 15 bases between. The CDR3 runs 16 residues. Germline V lookup: CDR1 SGHTA, CDR2 FQGNSA. CDR3 nucleotide sequence: TGTGCCAGCAGCTTAATTGGGACGAGGCCGAATCAGCCCCAGCATTTT. Its translation is CASSLIGTRPNQPQHF.

Many counts were recorded for this clonotype. V and J are TRBV27 and TRBJ2-3; no firm D call. The CDR3 sequence is 14 residues long. The V end was cut by 0 bases, the J end by 4 bases, with 8 bases between. CDR1 is MNHEY, CDR2 SMNVEV, per germline (reference sequence). CDR3 sequence reads: CASSLSGEADTQYF. As DNA, the CDR3 is TGTGCCAGCAGTTTATCGGGTGAGGCAGATACGCAGTATTTT.

Ten or more counts support this clonotype. The chain uses TRBV6-1 and TRBJ1-1; D gene unclear. Germline V gene data show CDR1 as MNHNS and CDR2 as SASEGT. With 7 bases removed from V and 0 bases from J, the gap between germline ends came to 15 bases. The CDR3 sequence is 15 residues long. The CDR3 DNA reads as TGTGCCAGCACCGGCAACAACCGCCTGAACACTGAAGCTTTCTTT. Its protein product is CASTGNNRLNTEAFF.